Listed here are 5 T cell receptor beta chains from one sample, sequenced in a study of regulatory T cells in long-lasting Graves disease listed by TCRdb under 2021. Sample time point, as interpreted from the label and publication: persistent/refractory GD, antithyroid drugs over 5 years with positive TRAb. For both TCR sequencing and RNA sequencing, RNA was extracted from PBMCs using TRIzol. The library was prepared using multiplex PCR. Sequencing was carried out with an Illumina HiSeq 4000. CDR3 regions were amplified by Arm-PCR with iRepertoire HTBI primers to construct TCR beta libraries. Using fastp at Q25 and MiXCR, TCRdb reprocessed the public reads and kept productive beta chains. When rows share a CDR3 protein, they turn into one entry using the most common DNA and genes. This sample holds a few hundred thousand distinct CDR3 sequences; 21% were observed only once. The ten largest clonotypes hold about 13% of the sample.

The sample in question was peripheral blood mononuclear cells (PBMCs), obtained when the disease was refractory, from a patient treated with antithyroid drugs. The receptors were gathered from a female donor with Graves disease.

V gene TRBV6-5 combines with J gene TRBJ1-4; maybe TRBD1 (5 bases). The CDR3 is made up of 15 amino acids. Between the trimmed V and J ends, which lost 0 bases and 11 bases, there was a span of 16 bases. CDR1 is MNHEY, CDR2 SVGAGI, per germline. The CDR3 bases are TGTGCCAGCAGTTACTCCGAGGGGAACGCAGACAAACTGTTTTTT. Its protein is CASSYSEGNADKLFF.

This clonotype was recorded a few times. In DNA, the CDR3 is TGCAGCGTTGTACTAGCGGGACGGCAAGAGACCCAGTACTTC. This sequence encodes CSVVLAGRQETQYF. J is TRBJ2-5 and V is TRBV29-1, with 10 bases aligning to TRBD2. With V trimmed by 4 bases and J by 2 bases, 4 bases remained unmatched. The CDR3 totals 14 residues. Per the germline V gene, CDR1 is SQVTM and CDR2 is ANQGSEA.

This clonotype was seen at least ten times. The chain recombines TRBV29-1 with TRBJ1-6; 7 bases are a match to TRBD1. J was trimmed by 10 bases and V by 6 bases; bases with no gene match: 9. CDR3 length: 13 residues. Germline V gene lookup returns CDR1 SQVTM and CDR2 ANQGSEA. The CDR3 is CSVTTGSGSPLHF. The CDR3 bases are TGCAGCGTGACGACAGGGTCAGGATCACCCCTCCACTTT.

This clonotype came up many times. V and J are TRBV6-1 and TRBJ1-4; D gene ambiguous. V shed 2 bases and J shed 0 bases, with 10 bases lying between them. Germline-derived CDR1 and CDR2 are MNHNS and SASEGT. The CDR3 runs 16 residues. Here the CDR3 DNA reads TGTGCCAGCAGTGAACGCGCGATTGCAACTAATGAAAAACTGTTTTTT. It yields the protein CASSERAIATNEKLFF.

This clonotype was seen repeatedly, ten times or more. J is TRBJ1-4 and V is TRBV12-3 or TRBV12-4; D not resolved. Deletions cut 3 bases from V and 4 bases from J, with 6 bases between. This CDR3 is 13 amino acids long. CDR3 loop: CASSFRINEKLFF. The CDR3 bases are TGTGCCAGCAGTTTCAGGATTAATGAAAAACTGTTTTTT.